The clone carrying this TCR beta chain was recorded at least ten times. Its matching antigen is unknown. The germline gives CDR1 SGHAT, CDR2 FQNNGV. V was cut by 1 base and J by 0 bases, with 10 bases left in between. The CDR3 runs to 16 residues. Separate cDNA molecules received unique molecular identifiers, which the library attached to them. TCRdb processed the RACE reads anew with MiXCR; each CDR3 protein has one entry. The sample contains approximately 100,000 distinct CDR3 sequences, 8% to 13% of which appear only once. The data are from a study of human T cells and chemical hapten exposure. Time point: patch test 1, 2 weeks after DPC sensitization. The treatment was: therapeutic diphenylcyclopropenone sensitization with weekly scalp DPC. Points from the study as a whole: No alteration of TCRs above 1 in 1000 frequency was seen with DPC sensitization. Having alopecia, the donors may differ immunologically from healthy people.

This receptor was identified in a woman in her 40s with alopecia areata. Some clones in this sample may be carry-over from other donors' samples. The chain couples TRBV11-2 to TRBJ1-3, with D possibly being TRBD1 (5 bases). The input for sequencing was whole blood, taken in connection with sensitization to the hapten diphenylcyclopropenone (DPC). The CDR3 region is CASSLGPGGSGNTIYF. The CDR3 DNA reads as TGTGCCAGCAGCTTAGGCCCGGGGGGCTCTGGAAACACCATATATTTT.